The sequence of this T cell receptor (beta chain) was determined in a study of OX40 agonist ivuxolimab in advanced cancers. Assay used: immunoSEQ multiplex PCR; TCRdb lists only in-frame clones, some missing. The table has around 58,000 clones, 80% to 90% seen once. V was cut by 4 bases and J by 5 bases, with 21 bases left in between. This CDR3 has 16 residues. Germline-derived CDR1 and CDR2 are SGHVS and FNYEAQ. The source was CD4+ or CD8+ T cells sorted from blood, collected in a trial of the OX40 agonist ivuxolimab. This sequence joins TRBV7-6 and TRBJ2-7; D may be TRBD1 (6 bases). The source of this sequence is an adult with an advanced solid tumor such as melanoma, head and neck, liver or kidney cancer. The CDR3 loop reads CASSSAGTSGAHEQYF. The CDR3 nucleotides read TGTGCCAGCAGCTCCGCCGGGACATCGGGTGCCCACGAGCAGTACTTC.